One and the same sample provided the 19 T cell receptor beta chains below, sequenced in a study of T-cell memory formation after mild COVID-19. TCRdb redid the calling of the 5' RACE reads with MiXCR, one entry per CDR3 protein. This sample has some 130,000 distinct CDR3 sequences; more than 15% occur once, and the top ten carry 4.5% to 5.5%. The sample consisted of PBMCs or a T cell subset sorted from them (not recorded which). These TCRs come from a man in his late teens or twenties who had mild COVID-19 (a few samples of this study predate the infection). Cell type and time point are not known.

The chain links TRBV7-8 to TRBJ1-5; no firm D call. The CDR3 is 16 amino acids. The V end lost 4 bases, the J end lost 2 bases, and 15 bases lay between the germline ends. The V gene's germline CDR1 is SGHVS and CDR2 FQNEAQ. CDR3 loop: CASSSKRVSGNQPQHF. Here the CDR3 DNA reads TGTGCCAGCAGCTCGAAGAGGGTATCGGGCAATCAGCCCCAGCATTTT.

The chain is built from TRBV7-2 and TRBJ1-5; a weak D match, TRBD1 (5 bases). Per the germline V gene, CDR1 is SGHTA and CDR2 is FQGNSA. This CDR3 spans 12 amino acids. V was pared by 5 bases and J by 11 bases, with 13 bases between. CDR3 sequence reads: CASSPGFGTQHF. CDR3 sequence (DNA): TGTGCCAGCAGCCCAGGGTTCGGTACCCAGCATTTT.

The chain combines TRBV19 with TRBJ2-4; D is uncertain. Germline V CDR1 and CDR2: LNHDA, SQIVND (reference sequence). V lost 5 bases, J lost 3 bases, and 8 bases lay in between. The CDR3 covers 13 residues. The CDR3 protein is CASSDPSKNIQYF. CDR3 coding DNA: TGTGCCAGTAGTGATCCAAGCAAAAACATTCAGTACTTC.

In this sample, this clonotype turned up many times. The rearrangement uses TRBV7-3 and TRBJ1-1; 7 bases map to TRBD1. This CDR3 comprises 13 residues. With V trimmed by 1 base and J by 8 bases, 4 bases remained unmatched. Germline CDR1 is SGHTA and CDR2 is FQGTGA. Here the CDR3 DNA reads TGTGCCAGCAGCTTAATGGCAGGGGGAGAAGCTTTCTTT. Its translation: CASSLMAGGEAFF.

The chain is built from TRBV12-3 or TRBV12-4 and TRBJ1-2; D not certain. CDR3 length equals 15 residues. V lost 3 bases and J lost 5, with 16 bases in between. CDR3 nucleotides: TGTGCCAGCAGTTTTACCGCGGCGGTCCTGTATGGCTACACCTTC. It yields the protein CASSFTAAVLYGYTF.

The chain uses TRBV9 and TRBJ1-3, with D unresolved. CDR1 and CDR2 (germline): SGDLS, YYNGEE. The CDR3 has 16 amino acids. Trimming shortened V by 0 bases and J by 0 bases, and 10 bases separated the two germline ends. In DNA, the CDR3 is TGTGCCAGCAGCGTAGATCCCCACTTCTCTGGAAACACCATATATTTT. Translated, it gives CASSVDPHFSGNTIYF.

The chain's CDR3 is CASSPPVHTDTQYF. The CDR3 DNA sequence: TGTGCCAGCTCACCACCGGTGCACACAGATACGCAGTATTTT. The J gene is TRBJ2-3, the V gene TRBV18; D gene ambiguous. From germline, CDR1 is KGHSH and CDR2 LQKENI. V was cut by 0 bases and J by 2 bases, with 6 bases left in between. CDR3 length: 14 amino acids.

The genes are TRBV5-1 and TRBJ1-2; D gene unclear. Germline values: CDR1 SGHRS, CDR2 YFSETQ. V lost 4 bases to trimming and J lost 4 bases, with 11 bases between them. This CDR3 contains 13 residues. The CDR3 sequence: CASSPRETYGYTF. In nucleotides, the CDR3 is TGCGCCAGCAGCCCGAGGGAGACCTATGGCTACACCTTC.

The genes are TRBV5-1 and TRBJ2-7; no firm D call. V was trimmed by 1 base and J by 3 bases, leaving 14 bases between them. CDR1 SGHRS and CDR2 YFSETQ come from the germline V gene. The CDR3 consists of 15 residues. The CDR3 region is CASSLRPEPGYEQYF. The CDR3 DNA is TGCGCCAGCAGCTTGAGACCCGAACCGGGCTACGAGCAGTACTTC.

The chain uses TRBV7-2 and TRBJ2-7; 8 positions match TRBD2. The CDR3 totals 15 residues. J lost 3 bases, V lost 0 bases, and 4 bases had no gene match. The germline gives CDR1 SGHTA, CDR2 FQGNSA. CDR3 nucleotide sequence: TGTGCCAGCAGCTTAGCAAGTAGCGGGGTCTACGAGCAGTACTTC. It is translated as CASSLASSGVYEQYF.

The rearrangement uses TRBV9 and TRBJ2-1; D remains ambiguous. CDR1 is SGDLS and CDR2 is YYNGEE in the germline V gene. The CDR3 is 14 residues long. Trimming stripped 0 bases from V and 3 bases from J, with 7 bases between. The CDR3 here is CASSVGTLYNEQFF. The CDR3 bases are TGTGCCAGCAGCGTAGGCACTCTCTACAATGAGCAGTTCTTC.

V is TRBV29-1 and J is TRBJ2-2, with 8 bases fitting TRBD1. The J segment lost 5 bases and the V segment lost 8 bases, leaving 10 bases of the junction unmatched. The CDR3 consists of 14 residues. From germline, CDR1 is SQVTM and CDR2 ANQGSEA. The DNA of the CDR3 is TGCAGCTCCCTGAATACAGGGGGGACCGGGGAGCTGTTTTTT. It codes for CSSLNTGGTGELFF.

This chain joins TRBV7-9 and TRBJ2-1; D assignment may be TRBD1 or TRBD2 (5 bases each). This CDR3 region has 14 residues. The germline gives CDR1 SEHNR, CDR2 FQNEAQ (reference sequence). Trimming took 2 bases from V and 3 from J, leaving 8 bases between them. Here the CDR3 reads CASSLSGGYNEQFF. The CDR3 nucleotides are TGTGCCAGCAGCTTAAGTGGGGGCTACAATGAGCAGTTCTTC.

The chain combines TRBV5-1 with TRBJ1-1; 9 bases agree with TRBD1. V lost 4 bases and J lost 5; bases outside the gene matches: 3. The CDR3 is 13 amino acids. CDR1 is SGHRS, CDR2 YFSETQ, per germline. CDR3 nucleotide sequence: TGCGCCAGCAGCCGGGACAGGGAGACTGAAGCTTTCTTT. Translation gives CASSRDRETEAFF.

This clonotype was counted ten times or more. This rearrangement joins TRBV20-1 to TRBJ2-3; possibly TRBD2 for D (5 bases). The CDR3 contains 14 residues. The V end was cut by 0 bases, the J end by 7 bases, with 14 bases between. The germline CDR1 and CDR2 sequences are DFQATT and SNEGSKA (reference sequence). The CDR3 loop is CSARDRLASYTQYF. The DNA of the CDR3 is TGCAGTGCTAGAGATAGGCTAGCCTCGTATACGCAGTATTTT.

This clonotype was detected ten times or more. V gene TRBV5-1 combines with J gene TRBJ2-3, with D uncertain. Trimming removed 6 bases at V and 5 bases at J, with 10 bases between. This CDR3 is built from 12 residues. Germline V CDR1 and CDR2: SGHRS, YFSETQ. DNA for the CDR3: TGCGCCAGCACCGACTCAGGAGATACGCAGTATTTT. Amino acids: CASTDSGDTQYF.

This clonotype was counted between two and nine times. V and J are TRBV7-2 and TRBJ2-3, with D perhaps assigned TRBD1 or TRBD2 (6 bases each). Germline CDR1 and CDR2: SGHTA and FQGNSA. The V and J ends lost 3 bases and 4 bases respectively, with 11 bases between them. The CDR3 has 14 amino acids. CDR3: CASSFGGQADTQYF. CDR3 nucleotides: TGTGCCAGCAGCTTTGGGGGGCAGGCAGATACGCAGTATTTT.

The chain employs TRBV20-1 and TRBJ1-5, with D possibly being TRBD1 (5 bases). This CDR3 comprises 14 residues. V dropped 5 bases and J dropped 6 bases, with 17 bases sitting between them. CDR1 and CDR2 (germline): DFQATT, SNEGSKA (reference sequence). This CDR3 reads CSASAGTGGQPQHF. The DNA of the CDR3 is TGCAGTGCTTCCGCCGGGACCGGTGGTCAGCCCCAGCATTTT.

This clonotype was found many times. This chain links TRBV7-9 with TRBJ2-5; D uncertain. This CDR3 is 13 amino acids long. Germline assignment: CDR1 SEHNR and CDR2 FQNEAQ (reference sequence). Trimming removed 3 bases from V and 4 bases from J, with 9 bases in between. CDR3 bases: TGTGCCAGCAGCTTGGTAGCCCGAGAGACCCAGTACTTC. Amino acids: CASSLVARETQYF.